Listed here are 23 T cell receptor beta chains from one sample, sequenced in a study of blood T cell repertoires in COVID-19 (dated by TCRdb to the early 2020s). Libraries came from the immunoSEQ multiplex PCR assay. TCRdb's version of the immuneACCESS table is confined to in-frame rearrangements and falls short of the full clone set. An unresolved V gene accounts for under half of the shortfall where checked; the remainder is of unknown origin. Counted in this sample were about 150,000 clones; less than 95% of them appeared once. The ten largest make up approximately 0.59% of the sample. The sequencing sample was made of peripheral blood. These receptor sequences come from a man between 50 and 59 years old with acute or convalescent COVID-19.

V and J are TRBV5-1 and TRBJ2-7; D is uncertain. The CDR3 loop spans 11 amino acids. V lost 3 bases to trimming and J lost 7 bases, with 8 bases between them. Germline V gene sequence: CDR1 SGHRS, CDR2 YFSETQ. The CDR3 DNA reads TGCGCCAGCAGCTCTCACAATGAGCAGTACTTC. Translated, it gives CASSSHNEQYF.

V gene TRBV5-1 combines with J gene TRBJ2-5; TRBD2 might be the D (6 bases). This CDR3 is built from 15 residues. Germline assignment: CDR1 SGHRS and CDR2 YFSETQ. Trimming shortened V by 0 bases and J by 5 bases, and 14 bases separated the two germline ends. CDR3 amino acids: CASSLDGSRYETQYF. CDR3 DNA: TGCGCCAGCAGCTTGGACGGGAGTAGATATGAGACCCAGTACTTC. Together with reference TRBV5-1 and TRBJ2-5, the CDR3 gives the full variable domain: KAGVTQTPRYLIKTRGQQVTLSCSPISGHRSVSWYQQTPGQGLQFLFEYFSETQRNKGNFPGRFSGRQFSNSRSEMNVSTLELGDSALYLCASSLDGSRYETQYFGPGTRLLVL.

V usage is TRBV9 and J usage is TRBJ2-2, with unresolved D. V lost 4 bases to trimming and J lost 3 bases, with 7 bases between them. This CDR3 region has 13 residues. Germline CDR1 is SGDLS and CDR2 is YYNGEE. The CDR3 DNA sequence: TGTGCCAGCAGCCCCCAGTACACCGGGGAGCTGTTTTTT. Translating it yields CASSPQYTGELFF.

This rearrangement joins TRBV24-1 to TRBJ2-2, with D possibly matching TRBD2 (5 bases). Trimming left V 4 bases short and J 0 bases short, with 14 bases between. Germline values: CDR1 KGHDR, CDR2 SFDVKD. This CDR3 has 17 amino acids. The DNA for the CDR3 is TGTGCCACCAGTGAGATAAGGTACGGGACGAACACCGGGGAGCTGTTTTTT. This gives the protein CATSEIRYGTNTGELFF.

This clone has a single count. The chain is built from TRBV6-1 and TRBJ1-1; 11 positions match TRBD1. Germline CDR1 reads MNHNS; CDR2 reads SASEGT. V lost 4 bases, J lost 0 bases, and 10 bases stayed unmatched. This CDR3 spans 18 amino acids. CDR3 loop: CASSGRTGGVLVNTEAFF. DNA for the CDR3: TGTGCCAGCAGTGGGCGGACAGGGGGCGTTCTAGTGAACACTGAAGCTTTCTTT.

J is TRBJ2-2 and V is TRBV11-1; 9 bases are shared with TRBD1. The CDR3 is 16 residues long. V lost 0 bases to trimming and J lost 5 bases; unmatched junction nucleotides: 4. CDR1 and CDR2 (germline): SGHAT, FQDESV (reference sequence). The CDR3 DNA reads as TGTGCCAGCAGCTTAGCCCGGACAGGGGTTACCGGGGAGCTGTTTTTT. Protein product: CASSLARTGVTGELFF.

This chain joins TRBV30 and TRBJ1-4; no firm D call. The CDR3 has 15 residues. V lost 5 bases and J lost 10, with 23 bases in between. Germline V CDR1 and CDR2: GTSNPN, SVGIG (reference sequence). CDR3 residues: CAWGGSGVLSLKLFF. For the CDR3, the DNA is TGTGCCTGGGGTGGGTCGGGAGTGCTAAGCCTAAAACTGTTTTTT.

The rearrangement uses TRBV7-2 and TRBJ2-3, with 7 bases lining up with TRBD2. There are 14 residues in the CDR3. Germline V CDR1 and CDR2: SGHTA, FQGNSA. The ends lost 8 bases at V and 2 bases at J; junction bases unmatched: 7. The CDR3 loop is CASGEGSPTDTQYF. CDR3 nucleotide sequence: TGTGCCAGCGGGGAGGGGAGCCCCACAGATACGCAGTATTTT.

The V and J genes are TRBV19 and TRBJ1-2; D may be TRBD1 (6 bases). V gave up 3 bases and J gave up 6 bases, with 14 bases separating them. The CDR3 length is 14 residues. The V gene's germline CDR1 is LNHDA and CDR2 SQIVND (reference sequence). Here the CDR3 reads CASSIPREGDGYTF. CDR3 nucleotide sequence: TGTGCCAGTAGTATTCCCCGGGAGGGGGATGGCTACACCTTC.

The rearrangement joins TRBV4-1 to TRBJ2-3, with 10 bases that match TRBD2. Unmatched junction bases numbered 7, after V lost 2 bases and J lost 8 bases. Germline loops: CDR1 MGHRA, CDR2 YSYEKL. The CDR3 is 15 amino acids. CDR3 bases: TGCGCCAGCAGCCAAAACCTAGCGGGGGTGGTTACGCAGTATTTT. This sequence encodes CASSQNLAGVVTQYF.

The chain recombines TRBV3-1 (or the pseudogene TRBV3-2) with TRBJ2-5, with D tentatively TRBD2 (5 bases). V was shortened by 0 bases and J by 4 bases, with 15 bases between the two germline ends. This CDR3 has 16 residues. Germline V gives CDR1 LGHDT, CDR2 YNNKEL (reference sequence). The chain's CDR3 is CASSQESGVQGETQYF. Here the CDR3 DNA reads TGTGCCAGCAGCCAAGAGTCCGGGGTACAAGGAGAGACCCAGTACTTC.

The chain has TRBV2 and TRBJ2-2; D is perhaps TRBD2 (5 bases). Germline V gene data show CDR1 as SNHLY and CDR2 as FYNNEI. The CDR3 totals 14 residues. V was cut by 2 bases and J by 7 bases, with 11 bases left in between. The CDR3 loop reads CASSERGIVGELFF. The CDR3 coding sequence is TGTGCCAGCAGTGAACGGGGTATCGTCGGGGAGCTGTTTTTT.

The chain couples TRBV5-4 to TRBJ2-3, with 8 positions matching TRBD1. Germline CDR1 SGHNT, CDR2 YYREEE (reference sequence). V shed 4 bases, J shed 6 bases, and the junction held 10 bases outside the gene matches. This CDR3 contains 15 residues. CDR3 in DNA: TGTGCCAGCAGCGCGCGGACAGGGAGTGGGGATACGCAGTATTTT. Translating it yields CASSARTGSGDTQYF. The complete variable domain, with remaining parts taken from reference TRBV5-4 and TRBJ2-3, reads ETGVTQSPTHLIKTRGQQVTLRCSSQSGHNTVSWYQQALGQGPQFIFQYYREEENGRGNFPPRFSGLQFPNYSSELNVNALELDDSALYLCASSARTGSGDTQYFGPGTRLTVL.

The chain joins TRBV19 to TRBJ1-4, with D hard to call. The CDR3 sequence is 14 residues long. Per the germline V gene, CDR1 is LNHDA and CDR2 is SQIVND (reference sequence). V was pared by 4 bases and J by 6 bases, with 12 bases between. CDR3 nucleotides: TGTGCCAGTAGTACCGGAGTTAATGATGAAAAACTGTTTTTT. Amino acids: CASSTGVNDEKLFF.

This chain uses TRBV30 with TRBJ2-7; 7 bases are a match to TRBD2. The CDR3 loop spans 13 amino acids. The J segment lost 3 bases and the V segment lost 5 bases, leaving 7 bases of the junction unmatched. The germline V gene has CDR1 GTSNPN and CDR2 SVGIG (reference sequence). Here the CDR3 reads CAWGRDYSYEQYF. The CDR3 DNA reads TGTGCCTGGGGTCGGGACTACAGCTACGAGCAGTACTTC. The full variable domain, with the rest looked up from reference TRBV30 and TRBJ2-7, is SQTIHQWPATLVQPVGSPLSLECTVEGTSNPNLYWYRQAAGRGLQLLFYSVGIGQISSEVPQNLSASRPQDRQFILSSKKLLLSDSGFYLCAWGRDYSYEQYFGPGTRLTVT.

The chain has TRBV7-2 and TRBJ2-7; 8 nucleotides agree with TRBD2. The germline V gene encodes CDR1 SGHTA and CDR2 FQGNSA. This CDR3 is 14 amino acids long. The ends lost 3 bases at V and 7 bases at J; junction bases unmatched: 8. CDR3 DNA: TGTGCCAGCAGCTTGGGACTAGGGGTGGGGGAGCAGTACGTC. Residues: CASSLGLGVGEQYV.

This chain uses TRBV5-6 with TRBJ1-2; weak D call: TRBD1 (6 bases). Germline lookup yields CDR1 SGHDT and CDR2 YYEEEE. The CDR3 sequence is 14 residues long. With 2 bases removed from V and 3 bases from J, the gap between germline ends came to 11 bases. CDR3 region: CASSFQGTDYGYTF. Here the CDR3 DNA reads TGTGCCAGCAGCTTTCAGGGGACCGACTATGGCTACACCTTC. The full variable domain, rest sourced from reference TRBV5-6 and TRBJ1-2, is DAGVTQSPTHLIKTRGQQVTLRCSPKSGHDTVSWYQQALGQGPQFIFQYYEEEERQRGNFPDRFSGHQFPNYSSELNVNALLLGDSALYLCASSFQGTDYGYTFGSGTRLTVV.

CDR3 sequence reads: CASSLSAGAQETQYF. CDR3 DNA sequence: TGTGCCAGCAGCTTATCTGCGGGCGCTCAAGAGACCCAGTACTTC. V is TRBV7-8 and J is TRBJ2-5; weak D call: TRBD2 (5 bases). CDR3 length: 15 amino acids. Looked up from germline, CDR1 is SGHVS and CDR2 is FQNEAQ. The V and J ends lost 2 bases and 2 bases respectively, with 12 bases between them.

The chain has TRBV2 and TRBJ1-3; TRBD1 is a possible D gene (5 bases). The CDR3 has 12 amino acids. Trimming shortened V by 7 bases and J by 7 bases, and 11 bases separated the two germline ends. Germline V gene sequence: CDR1 SNHLY, CDR2 FYNNEI. In DNA, the CDR3 is TGTGCCAGCACCCACGGGGGTAACACCATATATTTT. The encoded protein is CASTHGGNTIYF.

The CDR3 DNA reads as TGTGCCAGCAGCGGCGGCTACCGTGGCTTCATGAGCTACACCTTC. Translation: CASSGGYRGFMSYTF. The chain has TRBV9 and TRBJ1-2; D gene uncertain. Germline CDR1 is SGDLS and CDR2 is YYNGEE. The CDR3 length is 15 residues. With 3 bases removed from V and 9 bases from J, the gap between germline ends came to 21 bases.

This clone has just one count. Here the CDR3 DNA reads TGTGCCAGCAGCCGTGTCGGGGGAGGCTCCTACGAGCAGTACTTC. This translates into CASSRVGGGSYEQYF. The chain joins TRBV7-2 to TRBJ2-7; TRBD2 is a possible D gene (6 bases). The germline CDR1 and CDR2 sequences are SGHTA and FQGNSA. Between the trimmed V and J ends, which lost 5 bases and 0 bases, there was a span of 14 bases. The CDR3 has 15 residues.

V is TRBV11-2 and J is TRBJ1-3; unclear D gene. V was shortened by 2 bases and J by 0 bases, with 8 bases between the two germline ends. The CDR3 covers 15 residues. Germline-derived CDR1 and CDR2 are SGHAT and FQNNGV. The CDR3 protein is CASSLYSFSGNTIYF. CDR3 DNA: TGTGCCAGCAGCTTATACTCCTTCTCTGGAAACACCATATATTTT.

The chain combines TRBV4-1 with TRBJ1-4; D might be TRBD1 (5 bases). Germline V lookup: CDR1 MGHRA, CDR2 YSYEKL. Between the trimmed V and J ends, which lost 4 bases and 3 bases, there was a span of 12 bases. The CDR3 length is 15 residues. CDR3 DNA: TGCGCCAGCAGCCCCAGGGATACGGCTAATGAAAAACTGTTTTTT. Residues: CASSPRDTANEKLFF.